This T cell receptor beta chain was recorded in a study of shared clonotypes between healthy human individuals. Sequencing was performed with immunoSEQ multiplex PCR; in TCRdb, only in-frame clones are kept and a portion is missing. The repertoire holds fewer than 550,000 clones, with 60% to 80% as singletons. Points from the study as a whole: The researchers took only blood, and tissue repertoires probably look different.

Of note for this clone: The target antigen is unknown.

CDR3 length: 15 amino acids. Germline lookup yields CDR1 MDHEN and CDR2 SYDVKM. V was shortened by 7 bases and J by 1 base, with 14 bases between the two germline ends. The donors, healthy adults who were HIV-negative, had experienced no recent acute infections or vaccinations. Material for sequencing was PBMCs. The clonotype comes from a woman aged 40 to 49 in good health. Some clones in this sample may be carry-over from other donors' samples. The V and J genes are TRBV28 and TRBJ2-1, with D possibly matching TRBD2 (5 bases). CDR3: CASKRVTFSYNEQFF. The CDR3 DNA reads TGTGCCAGCAAGAGGGTGACCTTTTCCTACAATGAGCAGTTCTTC.